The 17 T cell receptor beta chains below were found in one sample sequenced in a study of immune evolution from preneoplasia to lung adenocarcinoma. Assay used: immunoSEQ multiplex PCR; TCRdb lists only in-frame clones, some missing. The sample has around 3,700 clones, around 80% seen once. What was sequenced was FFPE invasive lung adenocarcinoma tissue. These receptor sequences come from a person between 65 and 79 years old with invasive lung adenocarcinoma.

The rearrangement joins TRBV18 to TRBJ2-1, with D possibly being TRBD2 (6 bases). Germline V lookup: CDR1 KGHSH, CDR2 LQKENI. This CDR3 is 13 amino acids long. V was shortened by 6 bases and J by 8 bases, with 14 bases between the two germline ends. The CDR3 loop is CASSLGGADEQFF. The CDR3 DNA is TGTGCCAGCTCTCTGGGAGGCGCGGATGAGCAGTTCTTC.

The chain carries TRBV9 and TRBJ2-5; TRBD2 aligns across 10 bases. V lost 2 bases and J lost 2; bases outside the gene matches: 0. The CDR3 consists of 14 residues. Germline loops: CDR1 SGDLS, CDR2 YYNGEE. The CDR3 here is CASSVSGRQETQYF. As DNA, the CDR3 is TGTGCCAGCAGCGTTAGCGGGAGGCAAGAGACCCAGTACTTC.

As DNA, the CDR3 is TGTGCCAGCAGCCCCGGGGGGTACTACGAGCAGTACTTC. Translation: CASSPGGYYEQYF. The chain couples TRBV7-9 to TRBJ2-7, with TRBD2 matching over 7 bases. This CDR3 region has 13 residues. Unmatched junction bases numbered 4, after V lost 5 bases and J lost 3 bases. The V gene's germline CDR1 is SEHNR and CDR2 FQNEAQ (reference sequence).

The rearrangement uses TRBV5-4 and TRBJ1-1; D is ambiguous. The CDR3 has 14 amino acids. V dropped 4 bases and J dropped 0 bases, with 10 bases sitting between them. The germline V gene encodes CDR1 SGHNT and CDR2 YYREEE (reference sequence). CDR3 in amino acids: CASSPGGMNTEAFF. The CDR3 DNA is TGTGCCAGCAGCCCAGGAGGGATGAACACTGAAGCTTTCTTT. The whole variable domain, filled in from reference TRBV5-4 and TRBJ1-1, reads ETGVTQSPTHLIKTRGQQVTLRCSSQSGHNTVSWYQQALGQGPQFIFQYYREEENGRGNFPPRFSGLQFPNYSSELNVNALELDDSALYLCASSPGGMNTEAFFGQGTRLTVV.

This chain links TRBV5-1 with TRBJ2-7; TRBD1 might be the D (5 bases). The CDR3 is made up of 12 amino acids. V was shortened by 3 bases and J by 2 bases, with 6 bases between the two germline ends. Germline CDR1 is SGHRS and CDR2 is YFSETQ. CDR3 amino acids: CASSSDTYEQYF. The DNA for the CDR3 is TGCGCCAGCAGCTCGGACACCTACGAGCAGTACTTC.

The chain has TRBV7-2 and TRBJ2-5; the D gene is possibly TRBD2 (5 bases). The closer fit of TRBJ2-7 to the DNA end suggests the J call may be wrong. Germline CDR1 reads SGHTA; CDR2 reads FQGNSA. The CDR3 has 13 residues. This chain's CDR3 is CASSLTTVREQYF. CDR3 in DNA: TGTGCCAGCAGCCTGACTACGGTACGCGAGCAGTACTTC.

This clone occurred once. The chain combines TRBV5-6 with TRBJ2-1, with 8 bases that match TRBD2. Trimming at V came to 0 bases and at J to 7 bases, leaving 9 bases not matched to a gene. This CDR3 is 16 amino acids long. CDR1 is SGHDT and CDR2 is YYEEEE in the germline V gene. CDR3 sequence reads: CASSLGPGSGGNEQFF. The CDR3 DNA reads TGTGCCAGCAGCTTGGGCCCGGGTTCGGGGGGGAATGAGCAGTTCTTC.

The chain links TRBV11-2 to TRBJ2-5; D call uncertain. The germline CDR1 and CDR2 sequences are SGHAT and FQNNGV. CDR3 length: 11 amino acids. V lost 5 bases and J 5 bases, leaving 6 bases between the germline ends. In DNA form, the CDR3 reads TGTGCCAGCAGCCTCCTGGAGACCCAGTACTTC. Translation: CASSLLETQYF.

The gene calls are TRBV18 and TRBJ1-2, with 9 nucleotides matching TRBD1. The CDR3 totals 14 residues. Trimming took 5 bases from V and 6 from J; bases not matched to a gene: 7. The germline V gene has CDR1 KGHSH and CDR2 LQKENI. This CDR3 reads CASSARDRENGYTF. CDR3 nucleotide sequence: TGTGCCAGCTCAGCCCGGGACAGGGAAAATGGCTACACCTTC.

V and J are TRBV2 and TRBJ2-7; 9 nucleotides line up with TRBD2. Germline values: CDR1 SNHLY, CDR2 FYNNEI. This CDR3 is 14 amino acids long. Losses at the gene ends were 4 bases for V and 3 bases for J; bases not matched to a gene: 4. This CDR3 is CASSAPSGNYEQYF. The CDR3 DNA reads TGTGCCAGCAGTGCACCTAGCGGGAACTACGAGCAGTACTTC.

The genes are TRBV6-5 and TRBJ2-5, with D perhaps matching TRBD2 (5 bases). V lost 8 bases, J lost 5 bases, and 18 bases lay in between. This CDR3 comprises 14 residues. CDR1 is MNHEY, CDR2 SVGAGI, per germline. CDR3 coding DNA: TGTGCCAGCCAAGAGGACTCTCCGGGGGAGACCCAGTACTTC. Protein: CASQEDSPGETQYF.

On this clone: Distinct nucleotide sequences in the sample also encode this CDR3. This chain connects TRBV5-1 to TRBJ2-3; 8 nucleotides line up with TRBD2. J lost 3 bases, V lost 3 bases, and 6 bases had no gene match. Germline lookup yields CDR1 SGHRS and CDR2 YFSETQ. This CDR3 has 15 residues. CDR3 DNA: TGCGCCAGCAGCTCCTCGGGACTAGAAACAGATACGCAGTATTTT. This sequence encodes CASSSSGLETDTQYF.

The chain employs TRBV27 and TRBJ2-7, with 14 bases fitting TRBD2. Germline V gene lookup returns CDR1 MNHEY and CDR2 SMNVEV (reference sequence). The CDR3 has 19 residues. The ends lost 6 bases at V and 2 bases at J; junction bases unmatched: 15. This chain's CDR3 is CASSRSGGPGLAGAYEQYF. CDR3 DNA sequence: TGTGCCAGCAGCCGTTCGGGGGGCCCGGGACTAGCGGGAGCCTACGAGCAGTACTTC.

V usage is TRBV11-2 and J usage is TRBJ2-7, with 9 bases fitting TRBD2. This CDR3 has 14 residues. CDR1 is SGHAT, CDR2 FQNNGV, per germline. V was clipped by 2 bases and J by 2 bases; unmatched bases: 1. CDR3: CASSLSSGAYEQYF. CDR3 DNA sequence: TGTGCCAGCAGCTTATCTAGCGGGGCCTACGAGCAGTACTTC.

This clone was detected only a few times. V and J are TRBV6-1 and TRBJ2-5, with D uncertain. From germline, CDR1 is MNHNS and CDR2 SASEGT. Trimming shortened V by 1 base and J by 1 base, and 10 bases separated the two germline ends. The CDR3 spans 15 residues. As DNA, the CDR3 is TGTGCCAGCAGTGAAGACAGTCTGCTCCAAGAGACCCAGTACTTC. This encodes CASSEDSLLQETQYF.

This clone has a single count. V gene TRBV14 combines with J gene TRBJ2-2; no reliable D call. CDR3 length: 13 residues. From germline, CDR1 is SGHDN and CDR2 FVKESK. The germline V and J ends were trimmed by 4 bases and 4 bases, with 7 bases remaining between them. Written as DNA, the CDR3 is TGTGCCAGCAGCCCACAGTTCACCGGGGAGCTGTTTTTT. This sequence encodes CASSPQFTGELFF.

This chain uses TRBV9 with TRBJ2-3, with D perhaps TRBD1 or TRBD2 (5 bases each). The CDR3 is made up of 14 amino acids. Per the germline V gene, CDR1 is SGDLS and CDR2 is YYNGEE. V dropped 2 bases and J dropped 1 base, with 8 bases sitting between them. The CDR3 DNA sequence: TGTGCCAGCAGCGTGGGACCAGGCACAGATACGCAGTATTTT. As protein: CASSVGPGTDTQYF. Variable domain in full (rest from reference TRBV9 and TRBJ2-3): DSGVTQTPKHLITATGQRVTLRCSPRSGDLSVYWYQQSLDQGLQFLIQYYNGEERAKGNILERFSAQQFPDLHSELNLSSLELGDSALYFCASSVGPGTDTQYFGPGTRLTVL.